Presented here are 31 T cell receptor beta chains from one specimen sequenced in a study of beta chain features in type 1 diabetes. Study-wide points: Within each of all four CD4+ subsets, Type 1 diabetes patients had TCRB CDR3s that were moderately but significantly shorter.

What was sequenced were expressed TCRB transcripts, since all of the isolated RNA had been reverse transcribed. Method: immunoSEQ multiplex PCR; TCRdb's copy keeps in-frame clones and lacks some. Of 200,000 to 250,000 clones in the sample, approximately 16% are singletons; the top ten hold 0.08% to 0.095%. Antigens of these TCRs are unknown. The sample comprised naive CD4+ T cells from blood. These receptors were obtained from a young man with type 1 diabetes.

J is TRBJ1-4 and V is TRBV30; D is unclear. Germline lookup yields CDR1 GTSNPN and CDR2 SVGIG (reference sequence). The germline V and J ends were trimmed by 2 bases and 6 bases, with 13 bases remaining between them. There are 14 residues in the CDR3. The CDR3 DNA reads as TGTGCCTGGAGTAGCACAGCTGGAGATGAAAAACTGTTTTTT. Protein: CAWSSTAGDEKLFF.

This clone has just a few counts. The same CDR3 arises from other DNA sequences in this sample as well. V is TRBV5-1 and J is TRBJ2-4; D call uncertain. The CDR3 sequence is 14 residues long. V was cut by 0 bases and J by 0 bases, with 4 bases left in between. The germline V gene encodes CDR1 SGHRS and CDR2 YFSETQ. The CDR3 reads CASSLGLAKNIQYF. CDR3 coding DNA: TGCGCCAGCAGCTTGGGACTAGCCAAAAACATTCAGTACTTC.

The rearrangement uses TRBV7-2 and TRBJ1-2; D not certain. Looked up from germline, CDR1 is SGHTA and CDR2 is FQGNSA. This CDR3 is built from 19 residues. Trimming removed 5 bases from V and 0 bases from J, with 25 bases in between. The CDR3 DNA reads TGTGCCAGCAGCCCTAGTGTTCCGAGACGCCGACCATCTAACTATGGCTACACCTTC. It encodes CASSPSVPRRRPSNYGYTF.

CDR3 sequence: CSAEENYGYTF. The CDR3 coding sequence is TGCAGTGCGGAGGAGAACTATGGCTACACCTTC. J is TRBJ1-2 and V is TRBV29-1; no definite D call. The CDR3 is 11 amino acids. The germline V gene has CDR1 SQVTM and CDR2 ANQGSEA.

This clone was counted only a few times. The rearrangement joins TRBV7-9 to TRBJ2-5; perhaps TRBD2 as D (6 bases). The germline V and J ends were trimmed by 8 bases and 7 bases, with 11 bases remaining between them. This CDR3 spans 11 amino acids. In germline, CDR1 is SEHNR, CDR2 FQNEAQ (reference sequence). Written as DNA, the CDR3 is TGTGCCAGCGCGGGGTACGGGACCCAGTACTTC. This gives the protein CASAGYGTQYF. The entire variable domain, with the rest obtained from reference TRBV7-9 and TRBJ2-5, is as follows: DTGVSQNPRHKITKRGQNVTFRCDPISEHNRLYWYRQTLGQGPEFLTYFQNEAQLEKSRLLSDRFSAERPKGSFSTLEIQRTEQGDSAMYLCASAGYGTQYFGPGTRLLVL.

The chain couples TRBV13 to TRBJ2-2; tentatively, D is TRBD2 (5 bases). V lost 5 bases, J lost 4 bases, and 20 bases lay in between. The CDR3 runs to 17 residues. The germline V gene has CDR1 PRHDT and CDR2 FYEKMQ (reference sequence). The CDR3 bases are TGTGCCAGCAGCGTAACACTAGGCGGGCGTCCCACCGGGGAGCTGTTTTTT. Encoded protein: CASSVTLGGRPTGELFF.

This chain joins TRBV25-1 and TRBJ2-2; D is unresolved. Between the trimmed V and J ends, which lost 7 bases and 2 bases, there was a span of 5 bases. Germline lookup yields CDR1 MGHDK and CDR2 SYGVNS. The CDR3 has 12 residues. CDR3 in amino acids: CASTHNTGELFF. CDR3 DNA sequence: TGTGCCAGCACCCATAACACCGGGGAGCTGTTTTTT.

This clone has more than one count but fewer than ten. V gene TRBV29-1 combines with J gene TRBJ1-2, with D hard to call. Between the trimmed V and J ends, which lost 4 bases and 5 bases, there was a span of 8 bases. The length of the CDR3 is 11 residues. Germline V gives CDR1 SQVTM, CDR2 ANQGSEA. For the CDR3, the DNA is TGCAGCGTTGGGCATGAATATGGCTACACCTTC. Translated: CSVGHEYGYTF.

Comment on this clone: The same CDR3 arises from other DNA sequences in this sample as well. The chain uses TRBV2 and TRBJ2-5; no clear D gene. The CDR3 has 11 amino acids. Trimming shortened V by 3 bases and J by 4 bases, and 3 bases separated the two germline ends. Germline V gene data show CDR1 as SNHLY and CDR2 as FYNNEI. For the CDR3, the DNA is TGTGCCAGCAGTGAGTTAGAGACCCAGTACTTC. Translation gives CASSELETQYF.

This clone was seen only a few times. This chain connects TRBV4-3 to TRBJ2-7; D is ambiguous. This CDR3 is 13 amino acids long. Looked up from germline, CDR1 is LGHNA and CDR2 is YSLEER. Trimming left V 0 bases short and J 9 bases short, with 12 bases between. The CDR3 DNA is TGCGCCAGCAGCCAAGATCGGAGCAGAGCGCAGTACTTC. Amino acid sequence: CASSQDRSRAQYF.

The gene calls are TRBV5-4 and TRBJ2-5, with no clear D. CDR3 length: 14 residues. V was clipped by 6 bases and J by 1 base, with 13 bases between them. The germline V gene has CDR1 SGHNT and CDR2 YYREEE (reference sequence). CDR3 in amino acids: CASTRWESQETQYF. DNA of the CDR3: TGTGCCAGCACCCGGTGGGAATCCCAAGAGACCCAGTACTTC.

The sample holds a few counts of this clone. The chain uses TRBV14 and TRBJ2-5, with 8 bases matching TRBD2. The V segment lost 0 bases and the J segment 5 bases; nucleotides outside the gene matches: 8. The CDR3 is 16 amino acids. Germline V gives CDR1 SGHDN, CDR2 FVKESK. CDR3 amino acids: CASSQDRGTRAETQYF. The DNA of the CDR3 is TGTGCCAGCAGCCAAGATCGGGGGACTAGGGCGGAGACCCAGTACTTC.

The chain links TRBV4-3 to TRBJ2-3; 10 positions agree with TRBD2. J gave up 3 bases and V 1 base, and 4 bases lay outside the gene matches. Per the germline V gene, CDR1 is LGHNA and CDR2 is YSLEER. The CDR3 contains 16 residues. CDR3 sequence reads: CASSQGNSGGTDTQYF. The DNA for the CDR3 is TGCGCCAGCAGCCAAGGGAATAGCGGGGGGACAGATACGCAGTATTTT.

There are a few counts of this clone. V gene TRBV9 combines with J gene TRBJ2-1; D might be TRBD2 (6 bases). The V gene lost 7 bases and the J gene lost 4 bases, with 9 bases spanning the gap. The CDR3 has 12 amino acids. The V gene's germline CDR1 is SGDLS and CDR2 YYNGEE. Here the CDR3 DNA reads TGTGCCAGCGGGACTCCTTACAATGAGCAGTTCTTC. Translated: CASGTPYNEQFF.

The rearrangement joins TRBV23-1 to TRBJ2-5; D not resolved. TRBV23-1 is an ORF; its function is uncertain. V was pared by 4 bases and J by 3 bases, with 6 bases between. This CDR3 region has 12 residues. CDR3 coding DNA: TGCGCCAGCAGTCGCAGGAAAGAGACCCAGTACTTC. Translated, it gives CASSRRKETQYF.

This chain links TRBV25-1 with TRBJ1-2; D remains ambiguous. V was trimmed by 1 base and J by 1 base, leaving 10 bases between them. Per the germline V gene, CDR1 is MGHDK and CDR2 is SYGVNS. CDR3 length equals 15 residues. DNA for the CDR3: TGTGCCAGCAGTGAATTGGGCGGGAATAACTATGGCTACACCTTC. This sequence encodes CASSELGGNNYGYTF.

This clone showed up just a few times. This chain links TRBV9 with TRBJ2-1, with 8 bases that match TRBD2. The V gene end was trimmed by 1 base and the J gene end by 6 bases; junction bases not matched to a gene: 12. The germline V gene encodes CDR1 SGDLS and CDR2 YYNGEE. The CDR3 totals 17 residues. The CDR3 DNA reads as TGTGCCAGCAGCGTAATCGGGACTAGAGTGGGACGCAATGAGCAGTTCTTC. It encodes CASSVIGTRVGRNEQFF.

The V call is TRBV9, the J call TRBJ2-7; tentative D call: TRBD1 (5 bases). Germline V gene data show CDR1 as SGDLS and CDR2 as YYNGEE. The CDR3 consists of 14 residues. Trimming took 0 bases from V and 2 from J, leaving 9 bases between them. The CDR3 spells CASSVATEPYEQYF. CDR3 sequence (DNA): TGTGCCAGCAGCGTAGCGACAGAACCCTACGAGCAGTACTTC. The variable domain in full, completed from reference TRBV9 and TRBJ2-7, reads DSGVTQTPKHLITATGQRVTLRCSPRSGDLSVYWYQQSLDQGLQFLIQYYNGEERAKGNILERFSAQQFPDLHSELNLSSLELGDSALYFCASSVATEPYEQYFGPGTRLTVT.

The V and J genes are TRBV30 and TRBJ1-2, with a weak D call TRBD1 (5 bases). The CDR3 consists of 13 residues. Per germline, CDR1 GTSNPN and CDR2 SVGIG (reference sequence). V was shortened by 3 bases and J by 1 base, with 9 bases between the two germline ends. CDR3 sequence: CAWSLDSNYGYTF. The CDR3 nucleotides are TGTGCCTGGAGCCTTGACAGTAACTATGGCTACACCTTC.

This clone has a handful of counts. The chain has TRBV29-1 and TRBJ1-1; D gene uncertain. The V end was cut by 4 bases, the J end by 1 base, with 7 bases between. CDR3 length: 12 residues. The V gene's germline CDR1 is SQVTM and CDR2 ANQGSEA. The CDR3: CSVGHPNTEAFF. CDR3 in DNA: TGCAGCGTTGGACACCCGAACACTGAAGCTTTCTTT.

This clone was found a few times. The V gene is TRBV4-2, the J gene TRBJ1-2, with D uncertain. V gave up 4 bases and J gave up 3 bases, with 12 bases separating them. This CDR3 comprises 14 residues. Germline values: CDR1 LGHNA, CDR2 YNFKEQ. CDR3 sequence: CASSPQVRDYGYTF. CDR3 nucleotide sequence: TGTGCCAGCAGCCCTCAGGTGAGGGACTATGGCTACACCTTC.

This clone has more than one count but fewer than ten. The rearrangement links TRBV4-3 to TRBJ2-7; the D gene is possibly TRBD2 (5 bases). The ends were cut back, 9 bases at V and 6 bases at J, with 15 bases in the middle. CDR3 size: 12 residues. CDR1 is LGHNA and CDR2 is YSLEER in the germline V gene. As DNA, the CDR3 is TGCGCCAGGGAGCGGTCCTTCTGCGAGCAGTACTTC. Translated, it gives CARERSFCEQYF.

This clone was picked up a small number of times. The chain carries TRBV27 and TRBJ2-7, with 7 bases identical to TRBD1. Germline assignment: CDR1 MNHEY and CDR2 SMNVEV (reference sequence). The V gene end was trimmed by 6 bases and the J gene end by 1 base; junction bases not matched to a gene: 9. The CDR3 is 15 residues long. The CDR3 nucleotides read TGTGCCAGCAGCCCTCGGACAGGAGTTTCCTACGAGCAGTACTTC. Translated: CASSPRTGVSYEQYF.

This clone has only a few counts. V and J are TRBV7-8 and TRBJ2-6; D unclear. V lost 4 bases to trimming and J lost 1 base, with 8 bases between them. The germline gives CDR1 SGHVS, CDR2 FQNEAQ. The CDR3 sequence is 15 residues long. The CDR3 bases are TGTGCCAGCAGCTCTCAGATATCTGGGGCCAACGTCCTGACTTTC. Translating gives CASSSQISGANVLTF.

V gene TRBV2 combines with J gene TRBJ2-7; 8 nucleotides line up with TRBD1. The CDR3 loop spans 14 amino acids. The V segment lost 5 bases and the J segment 3 bases; nucleotides outside the gene matches: 6. CDR1 is SNHLY and CDR2 is FYNNEI in the germline V gene. CDR3 nucleotide sequence: TGTGCCAGCAGTTTACAGGGGGATTTCTACGAGCAGTACTTC. It translates to CASSLQGDFYEQYF.

This rearrangement joins TRBV7-9 to TRBJ2-6, with D possibly being TRBD2 (5 bases). The V end lost 10 bases, the J end lost 1 base, and 11 bases lay between the germline ends. The germline V gene encodes CDR1 SEHNR and CDR2 FQNEAQ (reference sequence). This CDR3 comprises 14 residues. The CDR3 reads CATLEESGANVLTF. The CDR3 DNA is TGTGCCACCTTGGAGGAATCTGGGGCCAACGTCCTGACTTTC.

The rearrangement uses TRBV9 and TRBJ2-1; no clear D gene. V lost 4 bases to trimming and J lost 4 bases, with 9 bases between them. This CDR3 comprises 13 residues. The germline V gene encodes CDR1 SGDLS and CDR2 YYNGEE. The CDR3 sequence is CASSQRVYNEQFF. The CDR3 DNA follows: TGTGCCAGCAGCCAGAGAGTATACAATGAGCAGTTCTTC.

This clone was found a few times. This chain uses TRBV7-8 with TRBJ1-5; D is perhaps TRBD1 (6 bases). V gave up 7 bases and J gave up 0 bases, with 13 bases separating them. CDR1 and CDR2 from the germline V gene are SGHVS and FQNEAQ. CDR3 length: 15 residues. CDR3 nucleotide sequence: TGTGCCAGCACCCCTGGGACACATAGCAATCAGCCCCAGCATTTT. Translation gives CASTPGTHSNQPQHF.

This clone occurred a few times. Distinct nucleotide sequences in the sample also encode this CDR3. The chain links TRBV19 to TRBJ2-7; TRBD1 is a possible D gene (5 bases). This CDR3 has 12 residues. V was cut by 4 bases and J by 4 bases, with 8 bases left in between. CDR1 and CDR2 (germline): LNHDA, SQIVND (reference sequence). CDR3 residues: CASSRDSYEQYF. The CDR3 nucleotides are TGTGCCAGTAGTAGAGACAGTTACGAGCAGTACTTC.

The chain employs TRBV18 and TRBJ2-6; 8 bases map to TRBD2. This CDR3 has 17 residues. CDR1 is KGHSH and CDR2 is LQKENI in the germline V gene. V was clipped by 0 bases and J by 3 bases; unmatched bases: 4. The CDR3 nucleotides are TGTGCCAGCTCACCACCGGGACTAGTTGTTGGGGCCAACGTCCTGACTTTC. Encoded protein: CASSPPGLVVGANVLTF.

The chain combines TRBV9 with TRBJ1-3, with D tentatively TRBD1 (6 bases). The germline V gene encodes CDR1 SGDLS and CDR2 YYNGEE. The CDR3 contains 14 residues. V dropped 4 bases and J dropped 2 bases, with 10 bases sitting between them. CDR3 nucleotide sequence: TGTGCCAGCAGCCCCGGGGGCCCTGGAAACACCATATATTTT. Its translation is CASSPGGPGNTIYF. Together with reference TRBV9 and TRBJ1-3, the CDR3 gives the full variable domain: DSGVTQTPKHLITATGQRVTLRCSPRSGDLSVYWYQQSLDQGLQFLIQYYNGEERAKGNILERFSAQQFPDLHSELNLSSLELGDSALYFCASSPGGPGNTIYFGEGSWLTVV.